This is a list of T cell receptor beta chains from one sample in a study of T cells in Graves' hyperthyroidism and ophthalmopathy. TCRdb passed the multiplex PCR reads through MiXCR, listing each CDR3 protein once. The sample holds 730,000 or so distinct CDR3 sequences, roughly a sixth seen once. Sequenced sample: blood. All receptors come from a woman in her 50s with Graves' hyperthyroidism that later progressed to Graves' ophthalmopathy. The CDR3 runs from the conserved cysteine through the conserved F or W. A D gene is named only where the DNA matches it firmly. Some rows have no size entry. The others give once, few or many, or a class for an expanded clone.

clone_size	v_call	cdr3_length	d_call	j_call	cdr3_nt	cdr3_aa
few	TRBV6-1	14	TRBD1	TRBJ2-1	TGTGCCAGCAGCCCCGGGACAGGGACCGCTGAGCAGTTCTTC	CASSPGTGTAEQFF
few	TRBV19	14	TRBD1	TRBJ1-5	TGTGCCAGCCGGACAGGGGCGGGTAATCAGCCCCAGCATTTT	CASRTGAGNQPQHF
NA	TRBV6-1	16	NA	TRBJ1-2	TGTGCCAGCAGCCAGGTTGTGGGGCGAATCTGGCATGGCTACACCTTC	CASSQVVGRIWHGYTF
many	TRBV11-2	13	NA	TRBJ2-5	TGTGCCAGCAGCTTGCAGGTCGGAGAGACCCAGTACTTC	CASSLQVGETQYF
NA	TRBV29-1	15	NA	TRBJ1-4	TGCAGCGTTGCGGGTACGGGGCAGTTTAATGAAAAACTGTTTTTT	CSVAGTGQFNEKLFF
NA	TRBV5-1	14	NA	TRBJ2-6	TGCGCCAGCAGCTCAGACTCTGGGGCCAACGTCCTGACTTTC	CASSSDSGANVLTF
NA	TRBV3-1	12	NA	TRBJ1-2	TGTGCCAGCAGCCAACCGGACGGTGGCTACACCTTC	CASSQPDGGYTF
NA	TRBV6-5	15	TRBD2	TRBJ2-5	TGTGCCAGCAGTTTAATTTGGACTAGCGTCGAGACCCAGTACTTC	CASSLIWTSVETQYF
many	TRBV12-5	15	TRBD1	TRBJ2-2	TGTGCTAGCAAGATAACAGGGGGAGACACCGGGGAGCTGTTTTTT	CASKITGGDTGELFF
NA	TRBV7-3	15	NA	TRBJ1-1	TGTGCCAGCAGCTTAACGGACAGAGGGGACACTGAAGCTTTCTTT	CASSLTDRGDTEAFF
NA	TRBV7-9	14	NA	TRBJ2-3	TGTGCCAGCACCTTGGCAGGGATCACAGATACGCAGTATTTT	CASTLAGITDTQYF
NA	TRBV30	11	NA	TRBJ2-5	TGTGCCTGGAGCCCCGGGAAGACCCAGTACTTC	CAWSPGKTQYF
many	TRBV6-1	15	TRBD1	TRBJ1-1	TGTGCCAGCAGACGCTTACAGGGGGCGAGCACTGAAGCTTTCTTT	CASRRLQGASTEAFF
NA	TRBV5-1	17	NA	TRBJ1-6	TGCGCCAGCAGCTCCGGATCGAATACAGGGCCGAATTCACCCCTCCACTTT	CASSSGSNTGPNSPLHF
many	TRBV7-2	16	NA	TRBJ2-1	TGTGCCAGCAGCTTAGTCCGGGGGTACTCCTACAATGAGCAGTTCTTC	CASSLVRGYSYNEQFF
once	TRBV7-7	13	NA	TRBJ1-4	TGTGCTAGCAGCCCCGGGGGGTATGAAAAACTGTTTTTT	CASSPGGYEKLFF
NA	TRBV25-1	17	TRBD1	TRBJ1-3	TGTGCCAGCAGTGAATATTCGGACAGGCCCTCTGGAAACACCATATATTTT	CASSEYSDRPSGNTIYF
many	TRBV20-1	13	NA	TRBJ2-5	TGCAGTGCTAGAAACCCGCCAGCGGAGACCCAGTACTTC	CSARNPPAETQYF
NA	TRBV6-1	15	NA	TRBJ2-7	TGTGCCAGCAGCCGGGGAGGGGGGCCCCCCTACGAGCAGTACTTC	CASSRGGGPPYEQYF
few	TRBV19	15	NA	TRBJ2-1	TGTGCCAGTAAATCTCAGGGGCCCTCCTACAATGAGCAGTTCTTC	CASKSQGPSYNEQFF
NA	TRBV20-1	14	NA	TRBJ1-2	TGCAGTGCTAGTATCCGCTCGGCAGGCTATGGCTACACCTTC	CSASIRSAGYGYTF
few	TRBV6-6	14	NA	TRBJ2-5	TGTGCCAGCAGTTACTCGCAGGGGAAGGAGACCCAGTACTTC	CASSYSQGKETQYF
many	TRBV5-5	17	TRBD2	TRBJ2-7	TGTGCCAGCAGCATAGGACTAGCGGGGGGATCAATCTACGAGCAGTACTTC	CASSIGLAGGSIYEQYF
few	TRBV3-1	16	NA	TRBJ1-1	TGTGCCAGCAGCCAAGATTTGTCGGCGAGTTGGACTGAAGCTTTCTTT	CASSQDLSASWTEAFF
NA	TRBV18	14	NA	TRBJ1-1	TGTGCCAGCTCACCCATAGCATTGACAGCCGAAGCTTTCTTT	CASSPIALTAEAFF
many	TRBV12-3/TRBV12-4	14	NA	TRBJ1-2	TGTGCCTTCCCCTCGGGAGGGGAAGGTAACGGCTACACCTTC	CAFPSGGEGNGYTF
NA	TRBV7-9	14	TRBD1	TRBJ1-5	TGTGCCAGCAGCCAACAGGGGCCCCCTCAGCCCCAGCATTTT	CASSQQGPPQPQHF
NA	TRBV5-1	15	NA	TRBJ1-6	TGCGCCAGCAGCCACCGGGACTTCGGCGGTTCACCCCTCCACTTT	CASSHRDFGGSPLHF
NA	TRBV13	15	NA	TRBJ2-7	TGTGCCAGCAGCTTAGGCGCGGCAGGGAGATACGAGCAGTACTTC	CASSLGAAGRYEQYF
few	TRBV9	15	NA	TRBJ1-2	TGTGCCAGCAGCGGCCCCCGGGACATGGTCTATGGCTACACCTTC	CASSGPRDMVYGYTF
many	TRBV2	14	NA	TRBJ1-5	TGTGCCAGCGACGAGGGGGTGATGTCTCAGCCCCAGCATTTT	CASDEGVMSQPQHF
few	TRBV27	15	NA	TRBJ1-1	TGTGCCAGCAGTGCCAGGGATCTACAGGACACTGAAGCTTTCTTT	CASSARDLQDTEAFF
few	TRBV5-8	13	NA	TRBJ1-6	TGTGCCAGCAGCCCTCGGCAGGGTTCACCCCTCCACTTT	CASSPRQGSPLHF
many	TRBV5-1	15	NA	TRBJ2-7	TGCGCCAGCAGCTTGGAGGTGGCGTCGGGTTACGAGCAGTACTTC	CASSLEVASGYEQYF
once	TRBV7-3	20	TRBD2	TRBJ2-6	TGTGCCAGCAGCTTAAAATCATGGGGGGGTATTCCCTCTGGGGCCAACGTCCTGACTTTC	CASSLKSWGGIPSGANVLTF
many	TRBV12-3/TRBV12-4	13	TRBD1	TRBJ2-5	TGTGCCAGCGGCGACAGGGCACAAGAGACCCAGTACTTC	CASGDRAQETQYF
few	TRBV6-1	14	NA	TRBJ1-5	TGTGCCAGCCGCGACCGGGACAACAATCAGCCCCAGCATTTT	CASRDRDNNQPQHF
NA	TRBV12-3/TRBV12-4	16	TRBD2	TRBJ2-5	TGTGCCAGCAGTGCCAATCTAGCGGGGGCTGAAGAGACCCAGTACTTC	CASSANLAGAEETQYF
NA	TRBV30	15	NA	TRBJ1-3	TGTGCCTGGAGTCCCAGCTTAATATCTGGAAACACCATATATTTT	CAWSPSLISGNTIYF
many	TRBV11-3	17	TRBD2	TRBJ2-1	TGTGCCAGCAGCTTAACGGCTAGCGGGGGGGTTTACAATGAGCAGTTCTTC	CASSLTASGGVYNEQFF
many	TRBV5-1	15	TRBD2	TRBJ2-1	TGCGCCAGCAGCTTTAGCGGGGACTCCTACAATGAGCAGTTCTTC	CASSFSGDSYNEQFF
many	TRBV12-3/TRBV12-4	13	NA	TRBJ2-5	TGTGCCAGCAGTGCCTCTATCCAAGAGACCCAGTACTTC	CASSASIQETQYF
NA	TRBV4-1	15	NA	TRBJ2-7	TGCGCCAGCAGCCAAGATCGAGACAGCTACTACGAGCAGTACTTC	CASSQDRDSYYEQYF
few	TRBV30	14	NA	TRBJ2-7	TGTGCCTGGAGTGACGGTTGGGGTCGAGACGAGCAGTACTTC	CAWSDGWGRDEQYF
NA	TRBV7-2	15	TRBD1	TRBJ1-4	TGTGCCAGCAGCTTAGTTCAGGGGGCGGAGGAAAAACTGTTTTTT	CASSLVQGAEEKLFF
NA	TRBV29-1	14	NA	TRBJ2-2	TGCAGCGTTGAAAATACACAATACACCGGGGAGCTGTTTTTT	CSVENTQYTGELFF
few	TRBV19	15	TRBD1	TRBJ2-7	TGTGCCAGTTCCACCGGGACAGGATTCTCCTACGAGCAGTACTTC	CASSTGTGFSYEQYF
few	TRBV19	16	NA	TRBJ1-4	TGTGCCAGTAGTATAATGGGGGCGGCGACTAATGAAAAACTGTTTTTT	CASSIMGAATNEKLFF
NA	TRBV12-3/TRBV12-4	16	TRBD2	TRBJ2-1	TGTGCCAGCAGTTCCCTCTGGCGGGGGGGCTTGAATGAGCAGTTCTTC	CASSSLWRGGLNEQFF